The 7 T cell receptor beta chains presented below share a single source sample, sequenced in a study of siplizumab effects on memory and regulatory T cells. Only in-frame clones appear in the TCRdb table, and some are missing; sequencing was by immunoSEQ multiplex PCR. The table records some 100,000 clones, 90% to 95% of them present only once. Specimen: non-Treg CD4+ T cells sorted from blood. Receptors were obtained from a human donor in good health.

This chain joins TRBV5-1 and TRBJ1-4; D possibly corresponds to TRBD1 (5 bases). This CDR3 spans 13 amino acids. Trimming removed 3 bases at V and 5 bases at J, with 8 bases between. Germline CDR1 and CDR2: SGHRS and YFSETQ. The CDR3 sequence: CASSSGGNEKLFF. CDR3 sequence (DNA): TGCGCCAGCAGCTCCGGGGGGAATGAAAAACTGTTTTTT.

V and J are TRBV10-3 and TRBJ2-3; D might be TRBD1 (5 bases). This CDR3 comprises 15 residues. Per germline, CDR1 ENHRY and CDR2 SYGVKD. V shed 4 bases and J shed 2 bases, with 13 bases lying between them. For the CDR3, the DNA is TGTGCCATCAGTGGAGGTGGCAGGGACACAGATACGCAGTATTTT. It encodes CAISGGGRDTDTQYF.

The chain has TRBV7-2 and TRBJ2-5, with D uncertain. The CDR3 has 16 residues. Trimming cost V 1 base and J 0 bases, with 12 bases left between them. Looked up from germline, CDR1 is SGHTA and CDR2 is FQGNSA. CDR3: CASSLGSRRNQETQYF. CDR3 bases: TGTGCCAGCAGCTTAGGCAGCCGCCGAAACCAAGAGACCCAGTACTTC.

Here the CDR3 DNA reads TGTGCCAGCTCACCAAACGGTATATACACAGATACGCAGTATTTT. Amino acids: CASSPNGIYTDTQYF. V gene TRBV18 combines with J gene TRBJ2-3, with unresolved D. The CDR3 has 15 amino acids. Germline CDR1 reads KGHSH; CDR2 reads LQKENI. V was shortened by 2 bases and J by 2 bases, with 11 bases between the two germline ends.

V usage is TRBV20-1 and J usage is TRBJ1-2; no reliable D call. Germline CDR1 and CDR2: DFQATT and SNEGSKA (reference sequence). This CDR3 comprises 10 residues. V lost 6 bases to trimming and J lost 7 bases, with 9 bases between them. In DNA form, the CDR3 reads TGCAGTGCCGGCGAGGGTGGCTACACCTTC. It encodes CSAGEGGYTF.

The chain has TRBV19 and TRBJ2-2; D tentatively reads TRBD1 or TRBD2 (6 bases each). The CDR3 length is 15 residues. The V end lost 1 base, the J end lost 7 bases, and 13 bases lay between the germline ends. Germline CDR1 reads LNHDA; CDR2 reads SQIVND (reference sequence). The CDR3 nucleotides read TGTGCCAGTAGTATAGGAACTAGCAGGGGCGGGGAGCTGTTTTTT. The encoded protein is CASSIGTSRGGELFF.

The V and J genes are TRBV5-8 and TRBJ1-1, with D possibly being TRBD1 (6 bases). The V end lost 4 bases, the J end lost 2 bases, and 12 bases lay between the germline ends. From germline, CDR1 is SGHTS and CDR2 YDEGEE. CDR3 length: 14 residues. CDR3 sequence (DNA): TGTGCCAGCAGCCCGGACAGACCAAACACTGAAGCTTTCTTT. It yields the protein CASSPDRPNTEAFF.